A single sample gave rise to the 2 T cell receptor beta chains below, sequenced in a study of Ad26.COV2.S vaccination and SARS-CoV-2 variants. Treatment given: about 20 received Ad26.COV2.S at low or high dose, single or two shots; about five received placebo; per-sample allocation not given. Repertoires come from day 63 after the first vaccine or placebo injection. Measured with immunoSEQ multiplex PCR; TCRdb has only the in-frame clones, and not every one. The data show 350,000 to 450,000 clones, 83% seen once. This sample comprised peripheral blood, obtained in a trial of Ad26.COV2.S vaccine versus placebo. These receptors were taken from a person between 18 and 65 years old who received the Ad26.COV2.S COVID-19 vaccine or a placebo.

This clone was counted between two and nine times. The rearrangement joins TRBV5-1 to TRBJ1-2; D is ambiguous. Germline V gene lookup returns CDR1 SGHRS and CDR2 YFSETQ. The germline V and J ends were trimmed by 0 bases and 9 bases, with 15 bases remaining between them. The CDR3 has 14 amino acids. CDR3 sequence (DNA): TGCGCCAGCAGCTTGGCCTCAGCTACCAGGAGCTACACCTTC. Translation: CASSLASATRSYTF.

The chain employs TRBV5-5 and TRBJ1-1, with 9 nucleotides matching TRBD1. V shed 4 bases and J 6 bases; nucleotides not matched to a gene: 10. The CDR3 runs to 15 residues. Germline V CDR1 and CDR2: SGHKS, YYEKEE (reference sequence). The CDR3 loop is CASSLMGQGFSEAFF. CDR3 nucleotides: TGTGCCAGCAGCCTCATGGGACAGGGATTTTCTGAAGCTTTCTTT.